This T cell receptor (beta chain) originates from a study of T cell clonality in common variable immunodeficiency. Whole-study findings and limits: Fewer deletions and N-nucleotide insertions were reportedly seen in common variable immunodeficiency TCR beta sequences.

The CDR3 contains 15 residues. With 2 bases clipped from V and 7 bases from J, the junction kept 7 bases outside the gene matches. Looked up from germline, CDR1 is SEHNR and CDR2 is FQNEAQ (reference sequence). This clone was detected ten times or more. Its antigen is unknown. The read ends 3 residues shy of where the CDR3 ends; the end is completed using the germline J gene. Sequencing used immunoSEQ multiplex PCR; TCRdb keeps in-frame clones, though not all of them. Recorded here are 25,000 to 35,000 clones, none singletons. Patients had low serum IgG, IgA and/or IgM and specific antibody deficiency.

What was sequenced was peripheral blood mononuclear cells. The chain joins TRBV7-9 to TRBJ2-2; 7 bases are shared with TRBD1. The TCR was taken from a human donor with common variable immunodeficiency. The sequenced part of the CDR3 DNA is TGTGCCAGCAGCTTAACCATAGGGGGCAACGGGGAG. Its translation: CASSLTIGGNGE. The whole CDR3 protein is CASSLTIGGNGELFF. Drawing the rest from reference TRBV7-9 and TRBJ2-2, the complete variable domain is DTGVSQNPRHKITKRGQNVTFRCDPISEHNRLYWYRQTLGQGPEFLTYFQNEAQLEKSRLLSDRFSAERPKGSFSTLEIQRTEQGDSAMYLCASSLTIGGNGELFFGEGSRLTVL.